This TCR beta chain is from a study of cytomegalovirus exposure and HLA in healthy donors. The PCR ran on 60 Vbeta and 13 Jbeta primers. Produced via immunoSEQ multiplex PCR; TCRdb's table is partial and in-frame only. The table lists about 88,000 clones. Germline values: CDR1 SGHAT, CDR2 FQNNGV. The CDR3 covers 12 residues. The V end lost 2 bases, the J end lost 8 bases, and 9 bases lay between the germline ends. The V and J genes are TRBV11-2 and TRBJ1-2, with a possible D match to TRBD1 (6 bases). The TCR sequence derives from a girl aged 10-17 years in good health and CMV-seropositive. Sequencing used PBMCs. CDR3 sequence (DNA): TGTGCCAGCAGCTTACAGGGGAACGGCTACACCTTC. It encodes CASSLQGNGYTF. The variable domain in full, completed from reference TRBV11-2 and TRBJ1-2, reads EAGVAQSPRYKIIEKRQSVAFWCNPISGHATLYWYQQILGQGPKLLIQFQNNGVVDDSQLPKDRFSAERLKGVDSTLKIQPAKLEDSAVYLCASSLQGNGYTFGSGTRLTVV.